This TCR beta chain is from a study of cytomegalovirus exposure and HLA in healthy donors. Study background: About 77 million unique TCRs from HLA-typed donors made up an early data release. Study-wide results and limits: Earlier analysis found most TCR beta V segments productive about 87% or about 30% of the time.

The germline gives CDR1 SEHNR, CDR2 FQNEAQ (reference sequence). The CDR3 has 18 amino acids. Primers for the PCR totalled 60 Vbeta and 13 Jbeta. The protocol was immunoSEQ multiplex PCR, while the TCRdb copy is restricted to in-frame clones and leaves out a portion. The sample lists about 160,000 clones, about four fifths occurring once. A remark on this clone: No antigen is known for it. The junction departs from germline at one end; a sequencing error may be responsible.

This clonotype was obtained from a male donor in good health and CMV-seropositive. The sample consisted of PBMCs. V usage is TRBV7-9 and J usage is TRBJ2-6, with D possibly TRBD1 on 5 matching bases. The CDR3 nucleotides read TGTTCCAGCAGCTCCCTAGAAGATTTCAGCTCTGGGGCCAACGGCCTGACTTTC. Protein product: CSSSSLEDFSSGANGLTF. Complete variable domain (other parts from reference TRBV7-9 and TRBJ2-6): DTGVSQNPRHKITKRGQNVTFRCDPISEHNRLYWYRQTLGQGPEFLTYFQNEAQLEKSRLLSDRFSAERPKGSFSTLEIQRTEQGDSAMYLCSSSSLEDFSSGANGLTFGAGSRLTVL.